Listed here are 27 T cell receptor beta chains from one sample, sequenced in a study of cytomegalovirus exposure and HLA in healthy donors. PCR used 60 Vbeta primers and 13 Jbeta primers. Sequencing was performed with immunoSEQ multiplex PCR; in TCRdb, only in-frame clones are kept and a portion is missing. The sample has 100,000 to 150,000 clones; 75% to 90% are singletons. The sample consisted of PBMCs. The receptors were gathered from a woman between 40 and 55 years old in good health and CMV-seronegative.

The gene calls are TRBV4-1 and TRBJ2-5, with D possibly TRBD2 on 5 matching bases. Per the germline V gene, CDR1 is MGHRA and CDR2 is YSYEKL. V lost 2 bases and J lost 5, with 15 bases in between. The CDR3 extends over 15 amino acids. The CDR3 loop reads CASSQIGVQAETQYF. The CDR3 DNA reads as TGCGCCAGCAGCCAAATCGGGGTCCAGGCGGAGACCCAGTACTTC.

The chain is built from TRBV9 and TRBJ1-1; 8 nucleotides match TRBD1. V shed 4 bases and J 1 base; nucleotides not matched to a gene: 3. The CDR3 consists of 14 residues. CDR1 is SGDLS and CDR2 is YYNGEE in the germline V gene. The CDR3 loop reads CASSPQGANTEAFF. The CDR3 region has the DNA TGTGCCAGCAGCCCCCAGGGGGCGAACACTGAAGCTTTCTTT. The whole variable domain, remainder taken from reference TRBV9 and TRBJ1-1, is DSGVTQTPKHLITATGQRVTLRCSPRSGDLSVYWYQQSLDQGLQFLIQYYNGEERAKGNILERFSAQQFPDLHSELNLSSLELGDSALYFCASSPQGANTEAFFGQGTRLTVV.

The CDR3 region has the DNA TGTGCCACCAAGGGGACTAGCGAGGCAGATACGCAGTATTTT. This gives the protein CATKGTSEADTQYF. The J gene is TRBJ2-3, the V gene TRBV2; TRBD2 matches 10 bases. This CDR3 is 14 amino acids long. The V gene's germline CDR1 is SNHLY and CDR2 FYNNEI. Trimming cost V 10 bases and J 4 bases; bases outside gene matches: 8.

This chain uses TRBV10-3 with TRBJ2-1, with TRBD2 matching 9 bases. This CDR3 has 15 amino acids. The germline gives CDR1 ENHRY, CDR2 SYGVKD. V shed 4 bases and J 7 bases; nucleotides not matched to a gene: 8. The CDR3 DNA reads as TGTGCCATCAGTGGGGCTAGCGGGGCCATGAATGAGCAGTTCTTC. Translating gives CAISGASGAMNEQFF.

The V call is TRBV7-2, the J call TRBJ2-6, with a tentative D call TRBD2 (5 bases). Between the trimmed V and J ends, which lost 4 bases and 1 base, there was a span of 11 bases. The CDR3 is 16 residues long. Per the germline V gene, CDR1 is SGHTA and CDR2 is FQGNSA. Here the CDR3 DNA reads TGTGCCAGCAGCTCCACACGGGGATCTGGGGCCAACGTCCTGACTTTC. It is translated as CASSSTRGSGANVLTF.

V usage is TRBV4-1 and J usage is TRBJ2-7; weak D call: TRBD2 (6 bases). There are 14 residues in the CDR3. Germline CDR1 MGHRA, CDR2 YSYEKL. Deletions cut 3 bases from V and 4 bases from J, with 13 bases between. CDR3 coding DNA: TGCGCCAGCAGCCATACAATGGAGGGTTACGAGCAGTACTTC. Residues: CASSHTMEGYEQYF.

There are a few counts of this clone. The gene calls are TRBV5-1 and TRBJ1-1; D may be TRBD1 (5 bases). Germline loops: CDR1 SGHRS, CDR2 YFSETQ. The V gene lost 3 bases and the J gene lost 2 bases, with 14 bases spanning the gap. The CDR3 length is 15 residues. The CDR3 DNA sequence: TGCGCCAGCAGCTCGGGGGACCTATTTAACACTGAAGCTTTCTTT. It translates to CASSSGDLFNTEAFF.

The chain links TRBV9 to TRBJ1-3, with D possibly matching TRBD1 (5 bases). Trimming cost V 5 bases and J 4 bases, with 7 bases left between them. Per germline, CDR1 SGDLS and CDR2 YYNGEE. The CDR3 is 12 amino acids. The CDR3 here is CASRGPGNTIYF. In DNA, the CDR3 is TGTGCCAGCAGGGGGCCGGGAAACACCATATATTTT.

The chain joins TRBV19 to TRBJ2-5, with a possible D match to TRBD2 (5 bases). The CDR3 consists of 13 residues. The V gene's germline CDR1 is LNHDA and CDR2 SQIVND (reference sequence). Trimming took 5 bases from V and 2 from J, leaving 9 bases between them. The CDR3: CASSLALQETQYF. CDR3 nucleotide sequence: TGTGCCAGTAGTTTAGCGTTACAAGAGACCCAGTACTTC.

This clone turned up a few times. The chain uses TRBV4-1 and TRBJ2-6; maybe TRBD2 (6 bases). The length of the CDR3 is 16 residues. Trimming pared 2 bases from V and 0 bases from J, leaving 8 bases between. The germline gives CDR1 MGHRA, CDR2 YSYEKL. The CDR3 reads CASSQTSSSGANVLTF. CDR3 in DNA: TGCGCCAGCAGCCAAACTAGCAGCTCTGGGGCCAACGTCCTGACTTTC.

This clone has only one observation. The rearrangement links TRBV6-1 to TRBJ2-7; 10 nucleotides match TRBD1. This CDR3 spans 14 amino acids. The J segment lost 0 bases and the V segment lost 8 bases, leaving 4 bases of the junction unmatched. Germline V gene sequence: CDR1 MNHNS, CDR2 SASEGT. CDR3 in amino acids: CASHGDRGSYEQYF. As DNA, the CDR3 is TGTGCCAGCCACGGGGACAGGGGCTCCTACGAGCAGTACTTC.

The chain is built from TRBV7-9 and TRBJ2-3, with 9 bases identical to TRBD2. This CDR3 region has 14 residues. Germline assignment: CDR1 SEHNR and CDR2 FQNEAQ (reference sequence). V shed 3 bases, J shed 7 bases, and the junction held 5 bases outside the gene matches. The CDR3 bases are TGTGCCAGCAGCTTCGAGCGGGGGGCCCATACGCAGTATTTT. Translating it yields CASSFERGAHTQYF.

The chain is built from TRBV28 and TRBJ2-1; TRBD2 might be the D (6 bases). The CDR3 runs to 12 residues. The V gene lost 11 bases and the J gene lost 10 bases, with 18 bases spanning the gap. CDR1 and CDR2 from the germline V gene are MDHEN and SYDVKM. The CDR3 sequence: CASYGLLAEQFF. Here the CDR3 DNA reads TGTGCCTCATATGGTTTGCTAGCGGAGCAGTTCTTC. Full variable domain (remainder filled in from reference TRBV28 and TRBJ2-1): DVKVTQSSRYLVKRTGEKVFLECVQDMDHENMFWYRQDPGLGLRLIYFSYDVKMKEKGDIPEGYSVSREKKERFSLILESASTNQTSMYLCASYGLLAEQFFGPGTRLTVL.

The CDR3 loop is CASSQDGVAKNIQYF. In DNA form, the CDR3 reads TGCGCCAGCAGCCAAGATGGAGTAGCCAAAAACATTCAGTACTTC. This sequence joins TRBV4-3 and TRBJ2-4, with D uncertain. The germline gives CDR1 LGHNA, CDR2 YSLEER. CDR3 length equals 15 residues. Trimming removed 0 bases at V and 0 bases at J, with 6 bases between.

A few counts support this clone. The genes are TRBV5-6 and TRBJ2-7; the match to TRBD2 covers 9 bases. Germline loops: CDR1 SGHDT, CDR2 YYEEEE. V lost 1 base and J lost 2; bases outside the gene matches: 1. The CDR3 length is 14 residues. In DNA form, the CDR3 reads TGTGCCAGCAGCTTGCCTAGCGGGGCCTACGAGCAGTACTTC. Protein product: CASSLPSGAYEQYF.

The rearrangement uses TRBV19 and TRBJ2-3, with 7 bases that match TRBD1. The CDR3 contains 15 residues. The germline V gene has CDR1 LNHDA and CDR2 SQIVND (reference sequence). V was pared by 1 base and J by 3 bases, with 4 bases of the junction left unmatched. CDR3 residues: CASSIAGRGTDTQYF. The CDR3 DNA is TGTGCCAGTAGTATAGCTGGCAGGGGGACAGATACGCAGTATTTT.

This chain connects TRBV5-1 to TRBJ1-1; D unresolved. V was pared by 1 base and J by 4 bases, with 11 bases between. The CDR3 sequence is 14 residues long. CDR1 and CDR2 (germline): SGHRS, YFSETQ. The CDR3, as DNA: TGCGCCAGCAGCTTGCGCTTAGGGAGCACTGAAGCTTTCTTT. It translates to CASSLRLGSTEAFF.

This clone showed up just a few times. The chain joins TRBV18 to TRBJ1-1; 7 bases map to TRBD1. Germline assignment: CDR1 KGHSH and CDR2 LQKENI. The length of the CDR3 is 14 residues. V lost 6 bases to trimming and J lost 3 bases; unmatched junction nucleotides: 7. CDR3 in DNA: TGTGCCAGCTCCCTGGGACAGCCGTACACTGAAGCTTTCTTT. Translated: CASSLGQPYTEAFF.

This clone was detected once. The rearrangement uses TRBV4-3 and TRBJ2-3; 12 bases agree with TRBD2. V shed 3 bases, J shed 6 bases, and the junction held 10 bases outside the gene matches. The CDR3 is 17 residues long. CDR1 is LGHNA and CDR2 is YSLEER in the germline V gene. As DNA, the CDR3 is TGCGCCAGCAGCCAGGAACTAGCGGGGGGAAATACTGATACGCAGTATTTT. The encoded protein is CASSQELAGGNTDTQYF.

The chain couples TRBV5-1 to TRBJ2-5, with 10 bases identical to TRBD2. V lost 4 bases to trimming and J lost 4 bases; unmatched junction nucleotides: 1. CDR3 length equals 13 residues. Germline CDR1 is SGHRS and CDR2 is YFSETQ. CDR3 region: CASSPSGGETQYF. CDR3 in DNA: TGCGCCAGCAGCCCTAGCGGGGGAGAGACCCAGTACTTC.

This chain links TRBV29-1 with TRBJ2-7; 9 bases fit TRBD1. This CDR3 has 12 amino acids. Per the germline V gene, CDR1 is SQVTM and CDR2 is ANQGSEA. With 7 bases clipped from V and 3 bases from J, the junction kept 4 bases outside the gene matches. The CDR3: CSGGDRDYEQYF. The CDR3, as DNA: TGCAGCGGGGGGGACAGGGACTACGAGCAGTACTTC.

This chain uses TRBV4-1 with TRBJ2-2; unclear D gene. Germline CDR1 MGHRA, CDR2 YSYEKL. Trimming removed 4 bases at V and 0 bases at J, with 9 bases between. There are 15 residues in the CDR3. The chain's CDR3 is CASSPGSANTGELFF. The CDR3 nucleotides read TGCGCCAGCAGCCCCGGGTCGGCGAACACCGGGGAGCTGTTTTTT.

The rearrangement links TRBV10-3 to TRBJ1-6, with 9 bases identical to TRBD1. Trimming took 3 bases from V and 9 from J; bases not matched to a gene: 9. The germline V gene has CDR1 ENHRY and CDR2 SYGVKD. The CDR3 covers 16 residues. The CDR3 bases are TGTGCCATCAGTGACGGACAGGGGAGAGTAGGTTCACCCCTCCACTTT. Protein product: CAISDGQGRVGSPLHF.

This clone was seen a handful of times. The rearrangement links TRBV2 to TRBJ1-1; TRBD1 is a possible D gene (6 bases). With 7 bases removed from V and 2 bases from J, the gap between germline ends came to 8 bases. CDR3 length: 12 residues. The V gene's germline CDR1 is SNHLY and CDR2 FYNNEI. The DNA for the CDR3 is TGTGCCAGCAAGGACAGTAACACTGAAGCTTTCTTT. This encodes CASKDSNTEAFF.

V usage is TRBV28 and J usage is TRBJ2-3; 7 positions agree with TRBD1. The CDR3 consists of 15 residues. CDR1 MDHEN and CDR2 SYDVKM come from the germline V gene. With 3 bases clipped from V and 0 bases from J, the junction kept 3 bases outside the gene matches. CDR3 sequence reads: CASSLVDRSTDTQYF. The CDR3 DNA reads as TGTGCCAGCAGTTTGGTGGACAGGAGCACAGATACGCAGTATTTT.

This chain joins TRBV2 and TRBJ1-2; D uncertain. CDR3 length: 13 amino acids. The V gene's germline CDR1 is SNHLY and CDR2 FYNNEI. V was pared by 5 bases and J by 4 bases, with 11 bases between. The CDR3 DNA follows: TGTGCCAGCAGTCGAGATTCTGCCTATGGCTACACCTTC. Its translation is CASSRDSAYGYTF.

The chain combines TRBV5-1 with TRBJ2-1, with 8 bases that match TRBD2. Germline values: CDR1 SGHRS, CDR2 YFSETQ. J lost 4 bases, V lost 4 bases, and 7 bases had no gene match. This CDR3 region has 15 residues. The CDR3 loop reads CASSASSGSYNEQFF. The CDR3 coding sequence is TGCGCCAGCAGCGCGTCTAGCGGGTCATACAATGAGCAGTTCTTC. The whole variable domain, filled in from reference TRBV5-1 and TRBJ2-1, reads KAGVTQTPRYLIKTRGQQVTLSCSPISGHRSVSWYQQTPGQGLQFLFEYFSETQRNKGNFPGRFSGRQFSNSRSEMNVSTLELGDSALYLCASSASSGSYNEQFFGPGTRLTVL.